These 18 T cell receptor beta chains came from one sample sequenced in a study of OX40 agonist ivuxolimab in advanced cancers. Method: immunoSEQ multiplex PCR; TCRdb's copy keeps in-frame clones and lacks some. Of some 40,000 clones in the sample, roughly 90% were seen once. The material sequenced was CD4+ or CD8+ T cells sorted from blood, taken in a trial of the OX40 agonist ivuxolimab. The receptors come from an adult with an advanced solid tumor such as melanoma, head and neck, liver or kidney cancer.

The J gene is TRBJ2-7, the V gene TRBV11-2, with no clear D. The CDR3 contains 12 residues. The germline gives CDR1 SGHAT, CDR2 FQNNGV. V was pared by 1 base and J by 1 base, with 2 bases between. CDR3 residues: CASSLGSYEQYF. The CDR3 nucleotides are TGTGCCAGCAGCTTAGGATCCTACGAGCAGTACTTC.

This clone has just one count. V gene TRBV2 combines with J gene TRBJ2-5, with TRBD2 identical over 7 bases. The V and J ends lost 0 bases and 3 bases, in that order; junction bases with no gene match: 1. Germline CDR1 reads SNHLY; CDR2 reads FYNNEI. The length of the CDR3 is 14 residues. The CDR3 coding sequence is TGTGCCAGCAGTGAAGCGGGGGGGAAAGAGACCCAGTACTTC. Its protein is CASSEAGGKETQYF.

The chain combines TRBV9 with TRBJ2-7; weak D call: TRBD2 (6 bases). The ends were cut back, 2 bases at V and 1 base at J, with 10 bases in the middle. This CDR3 has 14 amino acids. Germline CDR1 is SGDLS and CDR2 is YYNGEE. CDR3 bases: TGTGCCAGCAGCGTGGGGGGACTGTCCTACGAGCAGTACTTC. This translates into CASSVGGLSYEQYF.

This clone showed up just once. V is TRBV7-2 and J is TRBJ2-1; D may correspond to TRBD1 or TRBD2 (6 bases each). V was shortened by 0 bases and J by 7 bases, with 19 bases between the two germline ends. The CDR3 has 17 residues. The germline V gene encodes CDR1 SGHTA and CDR2 FQGNSA. The CDR3 reads CASSLAGFGGAWNEQFF. CDR3 sequence (DNA): TGTGCCAGCAGCTTAGCAGGGTTCGGGGGCGCTTGGAATGAGCAGTTCTTC.

This rearrangement joins TRBV30 to TRBJ2-3; D could derive from TRBD1 or TRBD2 (6 bases each). V gave up 6 bases and J gave up 2 bases, with 18 bases separating them. The V gene's germline CDR1 is GTSNPN and CDR2 SVGIG (reference sequence). The CDR3 sequence is 15 residues long. The CDR3 DNA follows: TGTGCCTGTCAAGGACGGGGGCGGTCCACAGATACGCAGTATTTT. Encoded protein: CACQGRGRSTDTQYF.

The CDR3 DNA sequence: TGTGCCAGCAGAATGGATGGGACTAGCGGGAGCCATGAGCAGTTCTTC. Translating gives CASRMDGTSGSHEQFF. V usage is TRBV28 and J usage is TRBJ2-1, with 14 bases identical to TRBD2. Germline values: CDR1 MDHEN, CDR2 SYDVKM. J lost 8 bases, V lost 6 bases, and 9 bases had no gene match. This CDR3 comprises 16 residues.

The chain recombines TRBV13 with TRBJ2-1; 7 bases fit TRBD2. V was pared by 5 bases and J by 2 bases, with 6 bases of the junction left unmatched. Germline V gene data show CDR1 as PRHDT and CDR2 as FYEKMQ (reference sequence). The CDR3 totals 15 residues. The CDR3 spells CASSAPGLPYNEQFF. DNA of the CDR3: TGTGCCAGCAGCGCCCCGGGACTACCCTACAATGAGCAGTTCTTC.

The chain recombines TRBV4-3 with TRBJ2-7; D is undetermined. Between the trimmed V and J ends, which lost 0 bases and 2 bases, there was a span of 11 bases. The CDR3 is made up of 15 amino acids. Per the germline V gene, CDR1 is LGHNA and CDR2 is YSLEER. The CDR3, as DNA: TGCGCCAGCAGCCAAGATCTAACTGATCCCTACGAGCAGTACTTC. This translates into CASSQDLTDPYEQYF.

The chain uses TRBV30 and TRBJ1-3, with no clear D. Germline CDR1 and CDR2: GTSNPN and SVGIG (reference sequence). The CDR3 is made up of 14 amino acids. The V end was cut by 5 bases, the J end by 0 bases, with 11 bases between. The CDR3 loop reads CAWSDGSSGNTIYF. The DNA of the CDR3 is TGTGCCTGGTCTGACGGCAGCTCTGGAAACACCATATATTTT.

This sequence joins TRBV28 and TRBJ2-1, with D perhaps TRBD2 (6 bases). V lost 6 bases to trimming and J lost 3 bases, with 18 bases between them. Germline V CDR1 and CDR2: MDHEN, SYDVKM. The CDR3 is 16 residues long. CDR3 sequence reads: CASRRLSSGLYNEQFF. The CDR3 region has the DNA TGTGCCAGCAGACGACTTTCCAGCGGGCTCTACAATGAGCAGTTCTTC.

The chain employs TRBV6-6 and TRBJ2-7; D remains unclear. Trimming shortened V by 6 bases and J by 3 bases, and 6 bases separated the two germline ends. The CDR3 runs to 11 residues. CDR1 is MNHNY, CDR2 SVGAGI, per germline (reference sequence). The CDR3 protein is CASRAYYEQYF. The CDR3, as DNA: TGTGCCAGCAGGGCTTACTACGAGCAGTACTTC.

The chain has TRBV6-5 and TRBJ1-5; D is unclear. V dropped 8 bases and J dropped 0 bases, with 8 bases sitting between them. There are 13 residues in the CDR3. Germline values: CDR1 MNHEY, CDR2 SVGAGI. Here the CDR3 reads CASRRNSNQPQHF. CDR3 nucleotides: TGTGCCAGCCGGAGGAATAGCAATCAGCCCCAGCATTTT.

The V gene is TRBV27, the J gene TRBJ2-7, with TRBD2 identical over 13 bases. This CDR3 has 14 residues. In germline, CDR1 is MNHEY, CDR2 SMNVEV (reference sequence). J gave up 4 bases and V 7 bases, and 4 bases lay outside the gene matches. CDR3 loop: CASTGLAGVYEQYF. The CDR3 bases are TGTGCCAGCACCGGACTAGCGGGAGTGTACGAGCAGTACTTC.

The chain joins TRBV28 to TRBJ2-5, with D unresolved. Deletions cut 3 bases from V and 5 bases from J, with 19 bases between. CDR3 length equals 16 residues. Germline V CDR1 and CDR2: MDHEN, SYDVKM. The chain's CDR3 is CASSFPLDGIKETQYF. The CDR3 DNA reads TGTGCCAGCAGTTTCCCCCTTGACGGTATCAAGGAGACCCAGTACTTC.

By sample fraction, this clone is medium-sized. The CDR3 protein is CASSLAPEGTDTQYF. In DNA, the CDR3 is TGTGCCAGCAGCCTCGCTCCGGAAGGCACAGATACGCAGTATTTT. V and J are TRBV9 and TRBJ2-3; D is ambiguous. There are 15 residues in the CDR3. Germline V lookup: CDR1 SGDLS, CDR2 YYNGEE. V was pared by 4 bases and J by 1 base, with 13 bases between.

The chain recombines TRBV28 with TRBJ2-7, with D possibly matching TRBD1 (5 bases). The CDR3 runs to 14 residues. Germline CDR1 reads MDHEN; CDR2 reads SYDVKM. The V end lost 5 bases, the J end lost 0 bases, and 11 bases lay between the germline ends. The CDR3 spells CASSQMDNSYEQYF. CDR3 DNA sequence: TGTGCCAGCAGTCAAATGGACAACTCCTACGAGCAGTACTTC. Filled out from reference TRBV28 and TRBJ2-7, the complete variable domain reads DVKVTQSSRYLVKRTGEKVFLECVQDMDHENMFWYRQDPGLGLRLIYFSYDVKMKEKGDIPEGYSVSREKKERFSLILESASTNQTSMYLCASSQMDNSYEQYFGPGTRLTVT.

The V gene is TRBV6-6, the J gene TRBJ1-5; D unresolved. Looked up from germline, CDR1 is MNHNY and CDR2 is SVGAGI (reference sequence). The CDR3 spans 10 residues. Trimming removed 8 bases at V and 4 bases at J, with 3 bases between. In DNA, the CDR3 is TGTGCCAGCGGGAATCAGCCCCAGCATTTT. Translating gives CASGNQPQHF.

The V and J genes are TRBV15 and TRBJ2-7; 9 nucleotides line up with TRBD2. CDR1 is LNHNV, CDR2 YYDKDF, per germline (reference sequence). This CDR3 contains 16 residues. V was clipped by 0 bases and J by 3 bases; unmatched bases: 6. The CDR3 DNA is TGTGCCACCAGCAGAGATGGGGGACTAGCCGTCTACGAGCAGTACTTC. This encodes CATSRDGGLAVYEQYF.